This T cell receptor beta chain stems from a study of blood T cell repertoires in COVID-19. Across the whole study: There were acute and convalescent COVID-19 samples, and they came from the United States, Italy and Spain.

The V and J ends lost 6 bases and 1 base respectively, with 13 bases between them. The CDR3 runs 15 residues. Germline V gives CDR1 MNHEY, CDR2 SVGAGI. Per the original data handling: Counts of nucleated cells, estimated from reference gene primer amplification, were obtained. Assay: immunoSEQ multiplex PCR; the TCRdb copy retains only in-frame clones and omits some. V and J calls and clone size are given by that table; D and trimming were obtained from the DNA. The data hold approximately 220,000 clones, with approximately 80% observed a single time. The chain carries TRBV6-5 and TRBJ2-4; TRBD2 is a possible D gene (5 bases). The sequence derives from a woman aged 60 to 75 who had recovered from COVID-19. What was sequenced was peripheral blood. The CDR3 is CASRLARTAKNIQYF. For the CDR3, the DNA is TGTGCCAGCAGGTTAGCGAGAACGGCCAAAAACATTCAGTACTTC.